Following are 19 T cell receptor beta chains from one sample sequenced in a study of cytomegalovirus exposure and HLA in healthy donors. PCR primers comprised 60 Vbeta and 13 Jbeta primers. Generated by immunoSEQ multiplex PCR, the TCRdb table keeps only in-frame clones and is missing some. The table has tens of thousands of clones, around 80% seen once; the top ten hold about 2.7%. The material sequenced was PBMCs. The receptors here all came from a male donor in good health and CMV-seropositive.

CDR3 nucleotide sequence: TGCGCCAGCAGTGGGGGGACGACTAGAAGGGGCTACGAGCAGTACTTC. It codes for CASSGGTTRRGYEQYF. The V gene is TRBV5-1, the J gene TRBJ2-7; D might be TRBD2 (6 bases). CDR3 length: 16 residues. V was trimmed by 5 bases and J by 3 bases, leaving 21 bases between them. Germline V gene lookup returns CDR1 SGHRS and CDR2 YFSETQ.

A single count supports this clone. The chain recombines TRBV19 with TRBJ2-1, with 7 bases fitting TRBD2. J gave up 0 bases and V 6 bases, and 5 bases lay outside the gene matches. CDR3 length: 15 residues. Per germline, CDR1 LNHDA and CDR2 SQIVND (reference sequence). The CDR3 nucleotides read TGTGCCAGTAGGGGCAGCGGGATCTCCTACAATGAGCAGTTCTTC. Encoded protein: CASRGSGISYNEQFF.

This clone has a handful of counts. The gene calls are TRBV5-6 and TRBJ2-4; the D gene is possibly TRBD1 (6 bases). Trimming took off 3 bases at V and 2 bases at J, with 12 bases between the two ends. This CDR3 contains 15 residues. Looked up from germline, CDR1 is SGHDT and CDR2 is YYEEEE. Here the CDR3 reads CASSSLDSPKNIQYF. The CDR3 nucleotides read TGTGCCAGCAGCTCCTTGGACAGTCCCAAAAACATTCAGTACTTC.

The rearrangement uses TRBV14 and TRBJ2-4, with 7 positions matching TRBD1. V dropped 6 bases and J dropped 8; count of bases not matched to a gene: 7. CDR1 is SGHDN and CDR2 is FVKESK in the germline V gene. The CDR3 spans 13 residues. CDR3 sequence (DNA): TGTGCCAGCAGAACGACAGGGTCTGACATTCAGTACTTC. Translation gives CASRTTGSDIQYF.

The chain has TRBV6-1 and TRBJ2-2, with 7 bases aligning to TRBD2. The junction had 8 bases not matched to a gene; V was cut back by 4 bases and J by 6 bases. The V gene's germline CDR1 is MNHNS and CDR2 SASEGT. The CDR3 loop spans 15 amino acids. DNA of the CDR3: TGTGCCAGCAGTGTCGGCGGGAGCATACCCGGGGAGCTGTTTTTT. This codes for CASSVGGSIPGELFF.

The chain employs TRBV6-1 and TRBJ2-2; D not certain. This CDR3 contains 12 residues. Trimming pared 7 bases from V and 5 bases from J, leaving 8 bases between. CDR1 and CDR2 (germline): MNHNS, SASEGT. CDR3 sequence reads: CASNRWTGELFF. CDR3 sequence (DNA): TGTGCCAGCAACCGGTGGACCGGGGAGCTGTTTTTT.

CDR3 sequence reads: CASSPGQGHNEQFF. CDR3 bases: TGTGCCAGCAGCCCGGGACAGGGGCACAATGAGCAGTTCTTC. The chain joins TRBV11-2 to TRBJ2-1; 10 nucleotides match TRBD1. The CDR3 runs 14 residues. The germline V gene encodes CDR1 SGHAT and CDR2 FQNNGV. With 5 bases clipped from V and 5 bases from J, the junction kept 3 bases outside the gene matches.

The chain is built from TRBV7-8 and TRBJ2-7, with 9 bases aligning to TRBD1. V shed 5 bases and J 1 base; nucleotides not matched to a gene: 3. The CDR3 has 14 residues. Germline V gene sequence: CDR1 SGHVS, CDR2 FQNEAQ. CDR3 sequence reads: CASSLTGGSYEQYF. As DNA, the CDR3 is TGTGCCAGCAGCCTGACAGGGGGGTCCTACGAGCAGTACTTC.

The chain has TRBV4-1 and TRBJ2-7, with D hard to call. V lost 1 base to trimming and J lost 4 bases, with 17 bases between them. The CDR3 runs to 16 residues. Per germline, CDR1 MGHRA and CDR2 YSYEKL. Here the CDR3 DNA reads TGCGCCAGCAGCCAAGGTGTGTCTAGTGAGTGGTACGAGCAGTACTTC. This translates into CASSQGVSSEWYEQYF.

This chain links TRBV6-1 with TRBJ2-5; 7 bases are shared with TRBD2. This CDR3 is built from 15 residues. Germline assignment: CDR1 MNHNS and CDR2 SASEGT. The junction had 10 bases not matched to a gene; V was cut back by 2 bases and J by 7 bases. The CDR3 is CASSEWGGVSGTQYF. DNA of the CDR3: TGTGCCAGCAGTGAATGGGGGGGGGTCTCGGGGACCCAGTACTTC.

This chain links TRBV5-6 with TRBJ2-5, with 7 bases that match TRBD2. This CDR3 contains 13 residues. Germline CDR1 and CDR2: SGHDT and YYEEEE. The CDR3 here is CPLGGENQETQYF. Written as DNA, the CDR3 is TGTCCCCTGGGGGGGGAAAACCAAGAGACCCAGTACTTC. Full variable domain (remainder filled in from reference TRBV5-6 and TRBJ2-5): DAGVTQSPTHLIKTRGQQVTLRCSPKSGHDTVSWYQQALGQGPQFIFQYYEEEERQRGNFPDRFSGHQFPNYSSELNVNALLLGDSALYLCPLGGENQETQYFGPGTRLLVL.

The J gene is TRBJ1-1, the V gene TRBV28; 11 nucleotides align to TRBD1. V was pared by 6 bases and J by 5 bases, with 8 bases of the junction left unmatched. The CDR3 runs to 15 residues. From germline, CDR1 is MDHEN and CDR2 SYDVKM. The CDR3 nucleotides read TGTGCCAGCAGCACCCGGGACAGGGGGTCTACTGAAGCTTTCTTT. This translates into CASSTRDRGSTEAFF.

J is TRBJ2-7 and V is TRBV4-1, with D maybe TRBD2 (5 bases). Germline V gene data show CDR1 as MGHRA and CDR2 as YSYEKL. This CDR3 spans 17 amino acids. V was trimmed by 4 bases and J by 1 base, leaving 20 bases between them. CDR3 nucleotides: TGCGCCAGCAGCCCAAAGAGGGATGCGGGCGGGTCCTACGAGCAGTACTTC. Encoded protein: CASSPKRDAGGSYEQYF.

The chain combines TRBV9 with TRBJ2-7; 7 nucleotides agree with TRBD1. Trimming took 4 bases from V and 2 from J; bases not matched to a gene: 9. This CDR3 spans 15 amino acids. Germline V gene data show CDR1 as SGDLS and CDR2 as YYNGEE. CDR3 amino acids: CASSPSPGTAYEQYF. CDR3 nucleotides: TGTGCCAGCAGCCCAAGTCCCGGGACAGCCTACGAGCAGTACTTC.

The genes are TRBV27 and TRBJ2-7; 14 bases agree with TRBD2. CDR1 and CDR2 from the germline V gene are MNHEY and SMNVEV (reference sequence). This CDR3 comprises 15 residues. Unmatched junction bases numbered 2, after V lost 4 bases and J lost 3 bases. Here the CDR3 DNA reads TGTGCCAGCAGTTCCGGGACTAGCGGGAGCTACGAGCAGTACTTC. Protein sequence: CASSSGTSGSYEQYF.

The rearrangement links TRBV10-1 to TRBJ1-4, with 7 bases aligning to TRBD1. CDR1 and CDR2 (germline): WNHNN, SYGVQD (reference sequence). There are 15 residues in the CDR3. J gave up 5 bases and V 9 bases, and 12 bases lay outside the gene matches. CDR3 coding DNA: TGCGCCAGAGAAGGGGGCGCGGTTGAGAATGAAAAACTGTTTTTT. Its translation is CAREGGAVENEKLFF.

This clone has only one observation. CDR3: CASSSIGTSGSREQYF. The CDR3 DNA sequence: TGTGCCAGCAGTTCAATCGGGACTAGCGGGAGTCGGGAGCAGTACTTC. The chain employs TRBV27 and TRBJ2-7; 14 bases are shared with TRBD2. The length of the CDR3 is 16 residues. Germline-derived CDR1 and CDR2 are MNHEY and SMNVEV (reference sequence). The J segment lost 7 bases and the V segment lost 4 bases, leaving 9 bases of the junction unmatched.

This clone was detected ten times or more. This chain uses TRBV7-9 with TRBJ2-7; possibly TRBD1 for D (8 bases). CDR3 size: 15 residues. V lost 4 bases and J lost 3, with 16 bases in between. Germline CDR1 is SEHNR and CDR2 is FQNEAQ (reference sequence). CDR3 in amino acids: CASSSSTGEGYEQYF. CDR3 DNA: TGTGCCAGCAGCTCCTCGACAGGGGAGGGCTACGAGCAGTACTTC.

The chain has TRBV15 and TRBJ2-1, with 11 bases aligning to TRBD2. Trimming removed 3 bases from V and 9 bases from J; junction bases left unmatched: 10. Germline values: CDR1 LNHNV, CDR2 YYDKDF (reference sequence). The CDR3 runs to 16 residues. The CDR3 nucleotides are TGTGCCACCAGCAGCCCCCGGCTAGCGGGAGGAAGTGAGCAGTTCTTC. It specifies CATSSPRLAGGSEQFF.